Shown below are 23 T cell receptor beta chains from a single sample sequenced in a study of blood T cell repertoires in COVID-19. The data were produced by immunoSEQ multiplex PCR, yet TCRdb's version contains in-frame clones alone and is incomplete. The sample consists of more than 300,000 clones, 90% of them appearing once. Material: peripheral blood. These receptor sequences come from a middle-aged woman with COVID-19, enrolled during active disease.

DNA of the CDR3: TGTGCCAGCCGACAGGGAACTAACTATGGCTACACCTTC. This translates into CASRQGTNYGYTF. The V gene is TRBV28, the J gene TRBJ1-2, with TRBD1 matching 7 bases. Unmatched junction bases numbered 3, after V lost 8 bases and J lost 0 bases. CDR1 and CDR2 from the germline V gene are MDHEN and SYDVKM. The CDR3 is 13 amino acids.

V and J are TRBV3-1 (or the pseudogene TRBV3-2) and TRBJ1-2; a weak D match, TRBD1 (6 bases). Germline assignment: CDR1 LGHDT and CDR2 YNNKEL (reference sequence). V was cut by 1 base and J by 6 bases, with 12 bases left in between. The CDR3 loop spans 14 amino acids. CDR3 residues: CASSQVEAGDGYTF. For the CDR3, the DNA is TGTGCCAGCAGCCAAGTGGAGGCAGGGGATGGCTACACCTTC.

The V call is TRBV29-1, the J call TRBJ1-2; perhaps TRBD1 as D (6 bases). V lost 0 bases and J 1 base, leaving 15 bases between the germline ends. This CDR3 contains 16 residues. Germline lookup yields CDR1 SQVTM and CDR2 ANQGSEA. This CDR3 reads CSVEDPRGRGNYGYTF. The CDR3 nucleotides are TGCAGCGTTGAAGATCCCAGGGGTCGGGGTAACTATGGCTACACCTTC.

The rearrangement joins TRBV7-2 to TRBJ1-3; TRBD1 agrees at 9 bases. Germline V gene lookup returns CDR1 SGHTA and CDR2 FQGNSA. V lost 6 bases, J lost 3 bases, and 6 bases stayed unmatched. CDR3 size: 15 residues. Here the CDR3 reads CASSLQGAGGNTIYF. CDR3 coding DNA: TGTGCCAGCAGTTTACAGGGGGCCGGTGGAAACACCATATATTTT.

With regard to this clone: The identical CDR3 is also encoded by other nucleotide sequences in the sample. The chain uses TRBV10-3 and TRBJ1-2, with TRBD1 matching 10 bases. Germline V gene lookup returns CDR1 ENHRY and CDR2 SYGVKD. Trimming at V came to 4 bases and at J to 8 bases, leaving 7 bases not matched to a gene. The CDR3 spans 14 residues. Here the CDR3 DNA reads TGTGCCATCAGTGCCATGGGACAGGGGAGCGGCTACACCTTC. Amino acids: CAISAMGQGSGYTF.

The V call is TRBV2, the J call TRBJ2-1; 11 nucleotides line up with TRBD2. The CDR3 runs 15 residues. V trimming: 1 base; J trimming: 9 bases; junction bases outside the gene matches: 5. CDR1 and CDR2 (germline): SNHLY, FYNNEI. CDR3 sequence: CASSEELAGVGEQFF. CDR3 bases: TGTGCCAGCAGTGAAGAACTAGCGGGAGTCGGTGAGCAGTTCTTC.

The chain combines TRBV6-6 with TRBJ1-3, with 10 nucleotides matching TRBD1. The junction had 5 bases not matched to a gene; V was cut back by 2 bases and J by 4 bases. The CDR3 is made up of 16 amino acids. The germline V gene encodes CDR1 MNHNY and CDR2 SVGAGI (reference sequence). CDR3 sequence: CASSYPGQGTGNTIYF. In DNA, the CDR3 is TGTGCCAGCAGTTACCCGGGACAGGGGACAGGAAACACCATATATTTT.

This clone showed up just a few times. The chain couples TRBV7-9 to TRBJ1-6, with D tentatively TRBD1 (6 bases). V gave up 6 bases and J gave up 3 bases, with 15 bases separating them. Germline CDR1 reads SEHNR; CDR2 reads FQNEAQ (reference sequence). This CDR3 comprises 16 residues. The CDR3 here is CASRTSGAVYNSPLHF. In DNA form, the CDR3 reads TGTGCCAGCAGGACCTCAGGGGCCGTCTATAATTCACCCCTCCACTTT.

This clone appeared a few times. V and J are TRBV6-2 or TRBV6-3 and TRBJ2-3, with a tentative D call TRBD2 (7 bases). Germline CDR1 MNHEY, CDR2 SVGEGT. V shed 2 bases and J shed 1 base, with 19 bases lying between them. The CDR3 spans 18 residues. For the CDR3, the DNA is TGTGCCAGCAGTTACAAGATTGGGGGGGCCAGTGGCACAGATACGCAGTATTTT. It is translated as CASSYKIGGASGTDTQYF.

This clone was counted once. The chain recombines TRBV28 with TRBJ1-1, with D tentatively TRBD1 (6 bases). Germline V gives CDR1 MDHEN, CDR2 SYDVKM. The V gene lost 2 bases and the J gene lost 7 bases, with 11 bases spanning the gap. The CDR3 sequence is 13 residues long. CDR3 in DNA: TGTGCCAGCAGTTTAACTCCAGGGGATGAAGCTTTCTTT. It encodes CASSLTPGDEAFF.

The V call is TRBV18, the J call TRBJ1-2; 8 nucleotides line up with TRBD1. Germline V gives CDR1 KGHSH, CDR2 LQKENI. The trim removed 6 bases at V and 3 bases at J, leaving 6 bases unmatched. The CDR3 totals 14 residues. This CDR3 is CASSGQGADYGYTF. CDR3 nucleotides: TGTGCCAGCTCCGGGCAGGGGGCGGACTATGGCTACACCTTC.

The rearrangement links TRBV2 to TRBJ2-3; 9 bases map to TRBD2. The CDR3 has 18 residues. Unmatched junction bases numbered 11, after V lost 2 bases and J lost 2 bases. Germline CDR1 reads SNHLY; CDR2 reads FYNNEI. The CDR3 reads CASSEWVAGDRATDTQYF. CDR3 nucleotide sequence: TGTGCCAGCAGTGAATGGGTAGCGGGAGATAGGGCCACAGATACGCAGTATTTT.

The chain has TRBV7-2 and TRBJ1-1, with D perhaps TRBD1 (5 bases). Trimming took 2 bases from V and 1 from J, leaving 14 bases between them. Per the germline V gene, CDR1 is SGHTA and CDR2 is FQGNSA. The CDR3 has 16 residues. The CDR3 sequence is CASSLRSAGPNTEAFF. DNA for the CDR3: TGTGCCAGCAGCTTAAGAAGTGCAGGGCCGAACACTGAAGCTTTCTTT.

The chain joins TRBV4-1 to TRBJ1-4, with D possibly TRBD1 on 6 matching bases. This CDR3 comprises 15 residues. The germline CDR1 and CDR2 sequences are MGHRA and YSYEKL. The V and J ends lost 2 bases and 13 bases respectively, with 20 bases between them. CDR3 DNA sequence: TGCGCCAGCAGCCAACCGGACAGTGACGCCCGAAGACTGTTTTTT. Its translation is CASSQPDSDARRLFF.

This clone has more than one count but fewer than ten. The CDR3 loop reads CASSQDRGTESSYEQYF. CDR3 sequence (DNA): TGCGCCAGCAGCCAAGATCGGGGGACGGAAAGCTCCTACGAGCAGTACTTC. The chain uses TRBV4-1 and TRBJ2-7; tentatively, D is TRBD2 (6 bases). Per germline, CDR1 MGHRA and CDR2 YSYEKL. The CDR3 loop spans 17 amino acids. V was pared by 0 bases and J by 0 bases, with 15 bases between.

This clone has a single count. This rearrangement joins TRBV9 to TRBJ2-7; D perhaps matches TRBD1 (5 bases). Germline V gene lookup returns CDR1 SGDLS and CDR2 YYNGEE. This CDR3 comprises 13 residues. Trimming removed 5 bases at V and 3 bases at J, with 12 bases between. The CDR3 here is CASSKGTGYEQYF. CDR3 sequence (DNA): TGTGCCAGCAGTAAGGGCACAGGCTACGAGCAGTACTTC.

This clone occurred once. The V and J genes are TRBV7-3 and TRBJ2-7; the match to TRBD1 covers 9 bases. V lost 6 bases and J lost 6; bases outside the gene matches: 6. The CDR3 runs 13 residues. The V gene's germline CDR1 is SGHTA and CDR2 FQGTGA. Here the CDR3 reads CASSRQDRGEQYF. The CDR3 nucleotides read TGTGCCAGCAGTCGACAGGACAGGGGCGAGCAGTACTTC.

This rearrangement joins TRBV5-4 to TRBJ2-7, with D unclear. The V end was cut by 2 bases, the J end by 3 bases, with 9 bases between. From germline, CDR1 is SGHNT and CDR2 YYREEE (reference sequence). This CDR3 comprises 13 residues. The CDR3 region is CASSLSQFYEQYF. The CDR3 nucleotides are TGTGCCAGCAGCTTATCACAGTTCTACGAGCAGTACTTC.

The chain uses TRBV19 and TRBJ1-1, with D possibly matching TRBD1 (6 bases). V was cut by 6 bases and J by 6 bases, with 20 bases left in between. The germline V gene has CDR1 LNHDA and CDR2 SQIVND (reference sequence). This CDR3 spans 15 amino acids. The CDR3: CASSILGQSMSEAFF. The CDR3 DNA reads as TGTGCCAGTAGCATTCTAGGACAGAGTATGTCTGAAGCTTTCTTT.

The V gene is TRBV15, the J gene TRBJ2-5, with TRBD2 matching 9 bases. The V and J ends lost 3 bases and 4 bases, in that order; junction bases with no gene match: 9. Germline V gene sequence: CDR1 LNHNV, CDR2 YYDKDF (reference sequence). This CDR3 has 16 residues. Here the CDR3 reads CATSRTISGGRETQYF. CDR3 DNA: TGTGCCACCAGCAGGACGATCAGCGGGGGGAGAGAGACCCAGTACTTC.

J is TRBJ2-3 and V is TRBV7-9, with no clear D. V dropped 6 bases and J dropped 5 bases, with 6 bases sitting between them. The CDR3 runs to 11 residues. CDR1 and CDR2 (germline): SEHNR, FQNEAQ (reference sequence). The CDR3 here is CASRLQDTQYF. For the CDR3, the DNA is TGTGCCAGCAGGTTACAAGATACGCAGTATTTT.

The J gene is TRBJ2-3, the V gene TRBV28; D is ambiguous. The CDR3 loop spans 11 amino acids. Trimming left V 3 bases short and J 5 bases short, with 3 bases between. Per the germline V gene, CDR1 is MDHEN and CDR2 is SYDVKM. CDR3 residues: CASSFQDTQYF. DNA of the CDR3: TGTGCCAGCAGTTTTCAAGATACGCAGTATTTT.

This clone came up once. The rearrangement joins TRBV2 to TRBJ1-1; D call uncertain. The CDR3 covers 13 residues. Germline values: CDR1 SNHLY, CDR2 FYNNEI. V was cut by 6 bases and J by 1 base, with 9 bases left in between. CDR3 coding DNA: TGTGCCAGCAGGGTACATAAGAACACTGAAGCTTTCTTT. It codes for CASRVHKNTEAFF.